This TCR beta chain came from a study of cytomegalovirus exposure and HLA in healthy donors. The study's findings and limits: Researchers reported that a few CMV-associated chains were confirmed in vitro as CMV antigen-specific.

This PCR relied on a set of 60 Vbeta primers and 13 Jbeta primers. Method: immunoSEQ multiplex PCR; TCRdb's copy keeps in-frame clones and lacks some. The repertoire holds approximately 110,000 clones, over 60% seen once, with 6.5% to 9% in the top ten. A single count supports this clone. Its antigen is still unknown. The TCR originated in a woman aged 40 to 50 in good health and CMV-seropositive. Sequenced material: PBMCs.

The chain's CDR3 is CASRPLGTGEETQYF. CDR3 sequence (DNA): TGTGCCAGCAGACCACTCGGGACAGGAGAAGAGACCCAGTACTTC. This chain connects TRBV7-9 to TRBJ2-5, with 8 positions matching TRBD1. In germline, CDR1 is SEHNR, CDR2 FQNEAQ (reference sequence). The CDR3 loop spans 15 amino acids. Trimming removed 6 bases from V and 3 bases from J; junction bases left unmatched: 9. Looking up the rest from reference TRBV7-9 and TRBJ2-5 gives the full variable domain: DTGVSQNPRHKITKRGQNVTFRCDPISEHNRLYWYRQTLGQGPEFLTYFQNEAQLEKSRLLSDRFSAERPKGSFSTLEIQRTEQGDSAMYLCASRPLGTGEETQYFGPGTRLLVL.